The next 6 T cell receptor beta chains were all read from a single sample in a study of blood T cells in healthy people across ages. The authors ran a second PCR of about 6 to 12 cycles using a sample-barcoded 5' primer and a J-beta primer mix. TCRdb ran MiXCR on the 5' RACE reads and lists one entry per CDR3 protein. Of 550,000 to 750,000 distinct CDR3 sequences detected, approximately 21% appear once; the ten largest clones hold 3.5% to 4%. Sequencing was done on a sample of blood. The receptor set was obtained from a man aged 70 or older in good health.

V gene TRBV19 combines with J gene TRBJ2-1, with 11 bases identical to TRBD2. The CDR3 loop spans 14 amino acids. V lost 8 bases and J lost 7; bases outside the gene matches: 7. CDR1 and CDR2 (germline): LNHDA, SQIVND (reference sequence). The CDR3 protein is CASSTSGSRNEQFF. In DNA, the CDR3 is TGTGCCAGTTCTACTAGCGGGAGCAGAAATGAGCAGTTCTTC.

This clonotype was counted between two and nine times. V and J are TRBV15 and TRBJ2-3; D unresolved. Germline loops: CDR1 LNHNV, CDR2 YYDKDF (reference sequence). The CDR3 covers 13 residues. The germline V and J ends were trimmed by 1 base and 5 bases, with 7 bases remaining between them. DNA of the CDR3: TGTGCCACCAGCAGAGCCCCAAAAGATACGCAGTATTTT. Translation gives CATSRAPKDTQYF.

This clonotype was found a few times. The junction differs from germline at one of its ends, possibly a read error. The chain joins TRBV28 to TRBJ1-4; no definite D call. Germline V CDR1 and CDR2: MDHEN, SYDVKM. CDR3 length: 13 amino acids. The CDR3 DNA reads as TGTGCCAGCAGTCCTCCGGGCCTTAATGAAAAACTGTTT. It is translated as CASSPPGLNEKLF.

This clonotype has a count of ten or more. The chain employs TRBV28 and TRBJ2-5; TRBD2 might be the D (7 bases). Trimming removed 2 bases from V and 7 bases from J, with 11 bases in between. Germline V gene lookup returns CDR1 MDHEN and CDR2 SYDVKM. This CDR3 spans 13 amino acids. CDR3 in DNA: TGTGCCAGCAGTTTAGCGGGGGCTCTGACCCAGTACTTC. Amino acids: CASSLAGALTQYF.

V usage is TRBV20-1 and J usage is TRBJ2-5, with TRBD1 identical over 7 bases. J gave up 4 bases and V 5 bases, and 10 bases lay outside the gene matches. This CDR3 has 14 amino acids. CDR1 and CDR2 from the germline V gene are DFQATT and SNEGSKA (reference sequence). The CDR3 bases are TGCAGTGCTCCACAGGGGATTTTGATAGAGACCCAGTACTTC. Translation: CSAPQGILIETQYF.

This clonotype was observed many times. The V and J genes are TRBV5-1 and TRBJ1-4; D is unclear. The germline V and J ends were trimmed by 4 bases and 0 bases, with 10 bases remaining between them. CDR1 is SGHRS and CDR2 is YFSETQ in the germline V gene. CDR3 length: 15 residues. The CDR3 nucleotides read TGCGCCAGCAGCCCTGCGGGAACAACTAATGAAAAACTGTTTTTT. Its protein is CASSPAGTTNEKLFF.